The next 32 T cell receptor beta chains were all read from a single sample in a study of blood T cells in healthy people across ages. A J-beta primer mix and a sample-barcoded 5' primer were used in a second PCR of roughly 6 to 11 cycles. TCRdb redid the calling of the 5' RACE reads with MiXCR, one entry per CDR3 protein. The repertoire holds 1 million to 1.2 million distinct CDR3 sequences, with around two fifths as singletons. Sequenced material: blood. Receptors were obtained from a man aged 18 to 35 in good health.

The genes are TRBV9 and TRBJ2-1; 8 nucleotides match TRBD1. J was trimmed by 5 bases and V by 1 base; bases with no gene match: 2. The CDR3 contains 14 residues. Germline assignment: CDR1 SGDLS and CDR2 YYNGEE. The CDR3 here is CASSVLTGDNEQFF. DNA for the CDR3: TGTGCCAGCAGCGTACTGACAGGGGACAATGAGCAGTTCTTC.

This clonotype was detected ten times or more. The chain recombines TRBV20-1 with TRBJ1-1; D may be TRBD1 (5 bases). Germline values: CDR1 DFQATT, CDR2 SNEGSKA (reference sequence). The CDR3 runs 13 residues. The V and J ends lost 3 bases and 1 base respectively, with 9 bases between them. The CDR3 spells CSASGGANTEAFF. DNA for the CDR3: TGCAGTGCTAGTGGAGGGGCGAACACTGAAGCTTTCTTT.

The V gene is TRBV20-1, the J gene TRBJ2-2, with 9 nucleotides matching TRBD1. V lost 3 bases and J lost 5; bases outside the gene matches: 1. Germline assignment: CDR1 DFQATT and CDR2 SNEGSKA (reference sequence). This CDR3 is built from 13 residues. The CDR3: CSARGTGTGELFF. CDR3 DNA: TGCAGTGCTAGGGGGACAGGGACCGGGGAGCTGTTTTTT.

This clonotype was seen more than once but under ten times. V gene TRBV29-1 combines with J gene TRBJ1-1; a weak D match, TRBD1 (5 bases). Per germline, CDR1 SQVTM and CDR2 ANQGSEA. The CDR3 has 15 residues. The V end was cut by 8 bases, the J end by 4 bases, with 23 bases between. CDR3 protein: CSSRGTALRGTEAFF. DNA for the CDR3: TGCAGCTCTCGCGGGACCGCCCTAAGGGGCACTGAAGCTTTCTTT.

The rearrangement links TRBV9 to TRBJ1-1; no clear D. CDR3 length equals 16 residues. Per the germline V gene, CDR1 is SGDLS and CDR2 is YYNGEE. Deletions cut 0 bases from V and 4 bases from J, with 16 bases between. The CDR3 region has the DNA TGTGCCAGCAGCGTAGGTCGAGGGTGGGAGGGCACTGAAGCTTTCTTT. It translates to CASSVGRGWEGTEAFF.

The CDR3 DNA reads as TGTGCCAGCAGCGTAGCGGGGAAGGATTCACCCCTCCACTTT. It yields the protein CASSVAGKDSPLHF. The chain recombines TRBV9 with TRBJ1-6; D unresolved. Germline CDR1 and CDR2: SGDLS and YYNGEE. The CDR3 consists of 14 residues. The germline V and J ends were trimmed by 0 bases and 8 bases, with 9 bases remaining between them.

CDR3 protein: CASSLGADQYNEQFF. CDR3 nucleotides: TGTGCCAGCAGCTTAGGCGCGGACCAGTACAATGAGCAGTTCTTC. V and J are TRBV7-9 and TRBJ2-1, with D unclear. Trimming cost V 1 base and J 4 bases, with 11 bases left between them. This CDR3 region has 15 residues. Germline CDR1 reads SEHNR; CDR2 reads FQNEAQ (reference sequence).

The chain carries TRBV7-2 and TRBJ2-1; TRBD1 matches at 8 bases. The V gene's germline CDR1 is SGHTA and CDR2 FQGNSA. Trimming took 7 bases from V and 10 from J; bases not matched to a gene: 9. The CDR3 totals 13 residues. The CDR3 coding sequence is TGTGCCAGCACGGACAGGGATCTATACGAGCAGTTCTTC. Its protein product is CASTDRDLYEQFF.

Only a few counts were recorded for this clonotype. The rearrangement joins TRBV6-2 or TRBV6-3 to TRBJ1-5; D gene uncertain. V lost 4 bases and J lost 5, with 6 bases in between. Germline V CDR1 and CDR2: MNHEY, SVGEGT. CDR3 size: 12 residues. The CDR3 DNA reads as TGTGCCAGCAGTTTGCCCTATCAGCCCCAGCATTTT. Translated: CASSLPYQPQHF.

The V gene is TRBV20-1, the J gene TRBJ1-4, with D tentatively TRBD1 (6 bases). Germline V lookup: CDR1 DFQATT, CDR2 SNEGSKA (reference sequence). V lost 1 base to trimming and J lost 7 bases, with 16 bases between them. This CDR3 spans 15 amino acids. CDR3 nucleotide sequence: TGCAGTGCTAGAGTCAGGGGAGGGCCGGGTGAAAAACTGTTTTTT. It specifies CSARVRGGPGEKLFF.

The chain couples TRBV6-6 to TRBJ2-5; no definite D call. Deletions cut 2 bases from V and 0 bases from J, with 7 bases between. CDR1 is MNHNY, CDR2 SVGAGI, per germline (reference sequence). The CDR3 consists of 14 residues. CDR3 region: CASSYGQYQETQYF. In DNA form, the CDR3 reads TGTGCCAGCAGTTACGGGCAGTACCAAGAGACCCAGTACTTC.

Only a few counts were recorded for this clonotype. CDR3 in DNA: TGCAGTGTTAAGGGTTCCAGGACCGATAACGGAGGCTACACCTTC. Protein sequence: CSVKGSRTDNGGYTF. J is TRBJ1-2 and V is TRBV20-1, with D unclear. The CDR3 contains 15 residues. The germline CDR1 and CDR2 sequences are DFQATT and SNEGSKA (reference sequence). Trimming removed 7 bases at V and 8 bases at J, with 26 bases between.

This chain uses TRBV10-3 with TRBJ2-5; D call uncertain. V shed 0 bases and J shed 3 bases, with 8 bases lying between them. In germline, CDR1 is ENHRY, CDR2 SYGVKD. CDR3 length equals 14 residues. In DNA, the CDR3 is TGTGCCATCAGTGAGTCACTGGTCAAAGAGACCCAGTACTTC. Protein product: CAISESLVKETQYF.

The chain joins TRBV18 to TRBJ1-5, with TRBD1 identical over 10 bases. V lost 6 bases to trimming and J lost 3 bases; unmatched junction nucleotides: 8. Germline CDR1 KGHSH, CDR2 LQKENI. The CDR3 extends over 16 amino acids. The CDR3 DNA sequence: TGTGCCAGCTCCCCCGGGACAGGGGTTGTCAATCAGCCCCAGCATTTT. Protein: CASSPGTGVVNQPQHF.

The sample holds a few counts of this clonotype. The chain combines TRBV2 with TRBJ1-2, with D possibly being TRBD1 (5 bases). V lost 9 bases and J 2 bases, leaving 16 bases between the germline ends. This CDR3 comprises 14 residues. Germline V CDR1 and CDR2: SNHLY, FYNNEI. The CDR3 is CASPTYRSNYGYTF. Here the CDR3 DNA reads TGTGCCAGTCCAACCTACAGGTCGAACTATGGCTACACCTTC.

The CDR3 nucleotides read TGTGCCAGCAGTTACCCTCGGTCGGGGCGGGACACCGGGGAGCTGTTTTTT. It is translated as CASSYPRSGRDTGELFF. The chain joins TRBV6-5 to TRBJ2-2; D may match TRBD1 or TRBD2 (5 bases each). The V gene lost 2 bases and the J gene lost 3 bases, with 16 bases spanning the gap. The CDR3 loop spans 17 amino acids. CDR1 and CDR2 (germline): MNHEY, SVGAGI.

The CDR3 spells CASSQDTVRPGELFF. The CDR3 DNA sequence: TGCGCCAGCAGCCAAGATACGGTCCGGCCCGGGGAGCTGTTTTTT. The chain links TRBV4-1 to TRBJ2-2; D unresolved. Deletions cut 0 bases from V and 6 bases from J, with 11 bases between. Germline CDR1 and CDR2: MGHRA and YSYEKL. This CDR3 is built from 15 residues.

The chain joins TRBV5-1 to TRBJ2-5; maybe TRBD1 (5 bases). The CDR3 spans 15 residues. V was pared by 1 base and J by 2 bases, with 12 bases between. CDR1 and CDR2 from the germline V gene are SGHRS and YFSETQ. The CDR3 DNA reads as TGCGCCAGCAGCTTGAACAAGGGGATTCAAGAGACCCAGTACTTC. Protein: CASSLNKGIQETQYF. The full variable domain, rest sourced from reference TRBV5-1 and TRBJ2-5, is KAGVTQTPRYLIKTRGQQVTLSCSPISGHRSVSWYQQTPGQGLQFLFEYFSETQRNKGNFPGRFSGRQFSNSRSEMNVSTLELGDSALYLCASSLNKGIQETQYFGPGTRLLVL.

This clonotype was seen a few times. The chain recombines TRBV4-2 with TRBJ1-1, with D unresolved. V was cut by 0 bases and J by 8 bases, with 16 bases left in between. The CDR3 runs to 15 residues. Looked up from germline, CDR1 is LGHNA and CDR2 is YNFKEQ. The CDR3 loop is CASSQEMAGFAEAFF. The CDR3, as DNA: TGTGCCAGCAGCCAAGAAATGGCTGGGTTTGCGGAAGCTTTCTTT.

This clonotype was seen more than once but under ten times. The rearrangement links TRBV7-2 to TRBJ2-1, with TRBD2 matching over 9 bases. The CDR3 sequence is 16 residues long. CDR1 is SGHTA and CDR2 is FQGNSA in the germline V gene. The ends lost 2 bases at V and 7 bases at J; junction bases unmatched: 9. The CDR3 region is CASSLLAGGPKNEQFF. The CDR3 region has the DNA TGTGCCAGCAGCTTATTGGCGGGGGGGCCTAAAAATGAGCAGTTCTTC.

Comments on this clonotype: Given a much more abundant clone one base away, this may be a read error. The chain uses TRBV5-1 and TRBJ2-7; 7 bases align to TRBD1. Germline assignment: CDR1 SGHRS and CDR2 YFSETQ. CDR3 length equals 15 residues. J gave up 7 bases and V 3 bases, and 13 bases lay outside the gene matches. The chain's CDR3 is CASSSPGQINNEQYF. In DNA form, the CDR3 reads TGCGCCAGCAGCTCACCGGGACAGATCAATAATGAGCAGTACTTC.

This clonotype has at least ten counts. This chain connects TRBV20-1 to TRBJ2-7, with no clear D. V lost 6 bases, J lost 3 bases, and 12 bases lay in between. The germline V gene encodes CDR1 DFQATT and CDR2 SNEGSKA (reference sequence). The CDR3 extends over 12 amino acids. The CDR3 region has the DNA TGCAGTGCCGCCCCTTTCGGCTACGAGCAGTACTTC. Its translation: CSAAPFGYEQYF.

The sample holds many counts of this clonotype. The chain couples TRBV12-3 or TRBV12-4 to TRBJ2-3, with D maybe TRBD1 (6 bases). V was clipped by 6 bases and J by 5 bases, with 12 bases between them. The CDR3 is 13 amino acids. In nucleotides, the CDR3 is TGTGCCAGCAGACCCCCAGGGGAAGATACGCAGTATTTT. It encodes CASRPPGEDTQYF.

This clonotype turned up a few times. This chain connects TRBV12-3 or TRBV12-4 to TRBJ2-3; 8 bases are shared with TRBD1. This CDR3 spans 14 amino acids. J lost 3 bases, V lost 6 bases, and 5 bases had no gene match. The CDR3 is CASRTGATTDTQYF. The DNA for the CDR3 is TGTGCCAGCAGGACAGGGGCCACGACAGATACGCAGTATTTT.

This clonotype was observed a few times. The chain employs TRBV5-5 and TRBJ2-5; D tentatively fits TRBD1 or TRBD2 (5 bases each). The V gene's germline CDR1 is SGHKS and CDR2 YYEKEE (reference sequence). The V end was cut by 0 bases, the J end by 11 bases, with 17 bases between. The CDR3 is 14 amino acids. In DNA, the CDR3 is TGTGCCAGCAGCTTGGCACAAAACGTGGGGGAGCAGTACTTC. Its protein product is CASSLAQNVGEQYF.

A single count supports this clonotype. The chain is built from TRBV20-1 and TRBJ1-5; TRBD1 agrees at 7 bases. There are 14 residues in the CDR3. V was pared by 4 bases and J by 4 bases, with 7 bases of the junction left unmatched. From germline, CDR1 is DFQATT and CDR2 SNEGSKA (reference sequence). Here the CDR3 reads CSATGTAVNQPQHF. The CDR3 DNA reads TGCAGTGCTACTGGGACAGCCGTTAATCAGCCCCAGCATTTT.

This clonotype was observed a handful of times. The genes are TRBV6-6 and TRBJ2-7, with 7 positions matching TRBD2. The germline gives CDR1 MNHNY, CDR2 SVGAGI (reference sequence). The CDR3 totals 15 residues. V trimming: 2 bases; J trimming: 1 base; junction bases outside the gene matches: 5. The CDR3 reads CASSYGGGGSYEQYF. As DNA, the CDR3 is TGTGCCAGCAGTTACGGCGGGGGAGGGTCCTACGAGCAGTACTTC.

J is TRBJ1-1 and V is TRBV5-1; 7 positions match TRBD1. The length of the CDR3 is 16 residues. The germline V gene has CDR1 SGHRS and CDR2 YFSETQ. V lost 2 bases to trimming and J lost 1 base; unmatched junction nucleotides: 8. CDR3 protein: CASSFRGGQQNTEAFF. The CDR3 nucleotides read TGCGCCAGCAGCTTTCGAGGGGGACAGCAGAACACTGAAGCTTTCTTT.

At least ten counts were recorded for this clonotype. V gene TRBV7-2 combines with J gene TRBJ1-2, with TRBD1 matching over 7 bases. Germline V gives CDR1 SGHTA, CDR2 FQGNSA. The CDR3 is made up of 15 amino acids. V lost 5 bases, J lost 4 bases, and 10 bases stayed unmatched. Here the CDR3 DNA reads TGTGCCAGCAGCCCTCCCGACAGGGCGCTCTATGGCTACACCTTC. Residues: CASSPPDRALYGYTF.

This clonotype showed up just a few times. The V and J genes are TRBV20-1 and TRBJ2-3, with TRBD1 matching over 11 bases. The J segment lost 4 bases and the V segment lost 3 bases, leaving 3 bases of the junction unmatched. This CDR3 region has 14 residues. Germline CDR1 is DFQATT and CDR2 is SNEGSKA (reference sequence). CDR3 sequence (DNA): TGCAGTGCTAGGTGGGGACAGGGGGCAGATACGCAGTATTTT. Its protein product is CSARWGQGADTQYF.

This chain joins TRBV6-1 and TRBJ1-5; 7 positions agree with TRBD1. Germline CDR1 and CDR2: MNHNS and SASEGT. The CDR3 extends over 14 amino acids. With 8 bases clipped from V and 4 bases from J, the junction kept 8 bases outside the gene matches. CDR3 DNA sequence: TGTGCCAGCGGATACGGGACAGAGAATCAGCCCCAGCATTTT. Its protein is CASGYGTENQPQHF.

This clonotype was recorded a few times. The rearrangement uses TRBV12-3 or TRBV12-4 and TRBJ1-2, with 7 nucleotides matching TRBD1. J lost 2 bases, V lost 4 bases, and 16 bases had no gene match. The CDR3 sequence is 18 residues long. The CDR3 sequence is CASSSEGGAGIMNYGYTF. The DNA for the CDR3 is TGTGCCAGCAGTTCCGAAGGGGGCGCAGGGATTATGAACTATGGCTACACCTTC.